This paragraph covers one TCR beta chain sequence. Its antigen is not identified. These data originate in a study of T cell responses to AZD1222 COVID-19 vaccine. Looking at the study overall: Pooling was applied to second doses at about 4 or about 12 weeks. Study observations and caveats: Donors, mostly white British, included more females; clonal diversity was possibly underestimated. In the spike-specific TCR repertoire, nearly half reportedly target unmutated variant regions. Only a handful of individuals given AZD1222 were seropositive at baseline.

Assay: immunoSEQ multiplex PCR; the TCRdb copy retains only in-frame clones and omits some. The sample lists approximately 98,000 clones, 70% to 90% occurring once. The CDR3 sequence is 14 residues long. Trimming took 5 bases from V and 6 from J, leaving 13 bases between them. The germline CDR1 and CDR2 sequences are SGHTA and FQGNSA. Sequences were derived from peripheral blood, sampled on day 0 of AZD1222 vaccination. The rearrangement uses TRBV7-2 and TRBJ2-2; no definite D call. The clonotype was recovered from an adult in good health. The CDR3 protein is CASSARSGAGELFF. CDR3 DNA: TGTGCCAGCAGCGCGCGTTCCGGTGCCGGGGAGCTGTTTTTT. The full variable domain, rest sourced from reference TRBV7-2 and TRBJ2-2, is GAGVSQSPSNKVTEKGKDVELRCDPISGHTALYWYRQSLGQGLEFLIYFQGNSAPDKSGLPSDRFSAERTGGSVSTLTIQRTQQEDSAVYLCASSARSGAGELFFGEGSRLTVL.